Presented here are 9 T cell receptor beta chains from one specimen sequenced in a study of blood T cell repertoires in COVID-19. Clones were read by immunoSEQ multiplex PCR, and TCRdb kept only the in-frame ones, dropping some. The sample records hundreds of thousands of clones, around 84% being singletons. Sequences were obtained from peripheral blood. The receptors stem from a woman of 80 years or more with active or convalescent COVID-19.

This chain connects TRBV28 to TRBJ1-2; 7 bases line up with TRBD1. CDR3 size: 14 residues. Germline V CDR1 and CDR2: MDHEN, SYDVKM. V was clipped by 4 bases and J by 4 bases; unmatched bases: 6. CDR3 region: CASSSPGQPYGYTF. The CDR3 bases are TGTGCCAGCAGTTCGCCGGGACAGCCCTATGGCTACACCTTC.

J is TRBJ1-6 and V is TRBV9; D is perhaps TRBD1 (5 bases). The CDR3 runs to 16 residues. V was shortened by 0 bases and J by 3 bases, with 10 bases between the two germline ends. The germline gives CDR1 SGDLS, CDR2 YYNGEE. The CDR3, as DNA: TGTGCCAGCAGCGTAGAGGCGGGGGACTATAATTCACCCCTCCACTTT. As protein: CASSVEAGDYNSPLHF.

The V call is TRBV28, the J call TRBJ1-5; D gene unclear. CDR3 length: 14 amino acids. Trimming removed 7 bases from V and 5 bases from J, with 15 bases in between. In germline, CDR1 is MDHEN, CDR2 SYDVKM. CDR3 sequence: CASTLGGSYQPQHF. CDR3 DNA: TGTGCCAGCACCCTCGGCGGGTCCTATCAGCCCCAGCATTTT.

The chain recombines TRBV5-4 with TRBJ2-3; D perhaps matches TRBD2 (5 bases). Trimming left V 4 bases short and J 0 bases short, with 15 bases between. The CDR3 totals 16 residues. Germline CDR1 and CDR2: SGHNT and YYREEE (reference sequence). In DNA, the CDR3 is TGTGCCAGCAGCCGCCCGACTACCCCGAGCACAGATACGCAGTATTTT. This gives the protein CASSRPTTPSTDTQYF.

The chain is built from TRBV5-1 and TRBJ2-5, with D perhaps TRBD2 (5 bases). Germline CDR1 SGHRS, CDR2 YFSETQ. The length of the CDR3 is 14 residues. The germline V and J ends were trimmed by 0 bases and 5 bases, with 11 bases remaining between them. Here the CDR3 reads CASSLGLAMETQYF. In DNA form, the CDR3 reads TGCGCCAGCAGCTTGGGTCTAGCTATGGAGACCCAGTACTTC.

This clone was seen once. The chain's CDR3 is CASRRGASMNTEAFF. The CDR3 DNA follows: TGTGCCAGCAGGCGCGGGGCCAGTATGAACACTGAAGCTTTCTTT. The chain links TRBV2 to TRBJ1-1, with D perhaps TRBD1 (5 bases). Trimming cost V 6 bases and J 0 bases, with 14 bases left between them. CDR3 length: 15 residues. Germline CDR1 SNHLY, CDR2 FYNNEI.

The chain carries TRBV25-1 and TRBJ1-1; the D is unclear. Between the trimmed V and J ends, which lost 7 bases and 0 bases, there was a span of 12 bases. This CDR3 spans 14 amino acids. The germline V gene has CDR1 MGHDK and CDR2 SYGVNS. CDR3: CASNVGEVNTEAFF. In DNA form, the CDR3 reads TGTGCCAGCAACGTCGGGGAAGTGAACACTGAAGCTTTCTTT.

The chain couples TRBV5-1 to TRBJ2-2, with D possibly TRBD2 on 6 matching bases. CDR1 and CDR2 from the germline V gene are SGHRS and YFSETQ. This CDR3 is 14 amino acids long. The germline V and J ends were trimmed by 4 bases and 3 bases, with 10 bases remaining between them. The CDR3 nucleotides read TGCGCCAGCAGCCCCGGGGGACACACCGGGGAGCTGTTTTTT. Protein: CASSPGGHTGELFF. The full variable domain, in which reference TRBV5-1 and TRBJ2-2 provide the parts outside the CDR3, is KAGVTQTPRYLIKTRGQQVTLSCSPISGHRSVSWYQQTPGQGLQFLFEYFSETQRNKGNFPGRFSGRQFSNSRSEMNVSTLELGDSALYLCASSPGGHTGELFFGEGSRLTVL.

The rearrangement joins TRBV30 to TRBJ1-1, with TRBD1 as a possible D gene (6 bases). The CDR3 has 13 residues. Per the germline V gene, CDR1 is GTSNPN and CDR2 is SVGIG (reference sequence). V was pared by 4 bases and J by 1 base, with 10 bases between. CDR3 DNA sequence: TGTGCCTGGAAAGTACAGGGGAACACTGAAGCTTTCTTT. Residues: CAWKVQGNTEAFF.